This T cell receptor (beta chain) was sequenced in a study of cytomegalovirus exposure and HLA in healthy donors. The donors were healthy bone marrow donors. V gave up 6 bases and J gave up 4 bases, with 15 bases separating them. Looked up from germline, CDR1 is MNHEY and CDR2 is SMNVEV (reference sequence). The CDR3 spans 14 residues. The PCR ran on 60 Vbeta and 13 Jbeta primers. Using immunoSEQ multiplex PCR, the repertoire was profiled, and TCRdb retains in-frame clones only, with some absent. The sample lists over 100,000 clones; approximately 74% were seen once. The genes are TRBV27 and TRBJ1-2, with D possibly being TRBD1 (5 bases). The clonotype originates from a male donor in good health and CMV-seronegative. Input material: PBMCs. The CDR3 loop reads CASRKTANTYGYTF. The DNA for the CDR3 is TGTGCCAGCAGGAAGACAGCCAATACCTATGGCTACACCTTC.